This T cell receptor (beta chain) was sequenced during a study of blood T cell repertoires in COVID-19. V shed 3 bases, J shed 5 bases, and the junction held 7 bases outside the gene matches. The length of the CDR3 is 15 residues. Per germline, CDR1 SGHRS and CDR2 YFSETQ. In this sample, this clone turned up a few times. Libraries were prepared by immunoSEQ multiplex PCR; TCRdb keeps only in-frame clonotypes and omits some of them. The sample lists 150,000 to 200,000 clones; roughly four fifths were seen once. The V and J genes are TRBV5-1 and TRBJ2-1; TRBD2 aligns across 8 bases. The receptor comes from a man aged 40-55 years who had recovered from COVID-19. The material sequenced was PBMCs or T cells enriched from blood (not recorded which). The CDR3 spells CASSSPQRGNNEQFF. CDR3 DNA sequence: TGCGCCAGCAGCTCCCCCCAGCGGGGGAACAATGAGCAGTTCTTC.